This TCR beta chain came from a study of CD8 T cells in ankylosing spondylitis. Quantitative 5'-RACE with molecular barcodes produced the TCR beta libraries. TCRdb redid the calling of the 5' RACE reads with MiXCR, one entry per CDR3 protein. The sample consists of around 450,000 distinct CDR3 sequences, 26% of them appearing once. Overall study findings and caveats: For ankylosing spondylitis blood, a TCR beta motif of seven to nine highly homologous variants appeared characteristic.

The CDR3 runs to 13 residues. CDR1 SNHLY and CDR2 FYNNEI come from the germline V gene. V was shortened by 6 bases and J by 6 bases, with 14 bases between the two germline ends. This clonotype was seen a few times. Its specificity is unknown. The V call is TRBV2, the J call TRBJ1-1; D may be TRBD1 (6 bases). The clonotype originates from a male donor with ankylosing spondylitis. Sequenced material: blood, either unsorted or a sorted T cell fraction (not recorded which). CDR3 loop: CASSADRWAEAFF. CDR3 nucleotides: TGTGCCAGCAGCGCAGACAGGTGGGCTGAAGCTTTCTTT.